Listed here are 13 T cell receptor beta chains from one sample, sequenced in a study of cytomegalovirus exposure and HLA in healthy donors. The PCR contained 60 Vbeta and 13 Jbeta primers. The repertoire was sequenced with immunoSEQ multiplex PCR; TCRdb's copy has only in-frame clones and lacks some. The sample yields around 160,000 clones, approximately 82% seen once. What was sequenced was PBMCs. The receptors were gathered from a male donor in good health and CMV-seronegative.

This chain uses TRBV9 with TRBJ2-7; a weak D match, TRBD2 (5 bases). This CDR3 comprises 14 residues. Between the trimmed V and J ends, which lost 0 bases and 4 bases, there was a span of 11 bases. Germline CDR1 and CDR2: SGDLS and YYNGEE. CDR3 loop: CASSVGGIGYEQYF. The CDR3 coding sequence is TGTGCCAGCAGCGTAGGAGGGATCGGGTACGAGCAGTACTTC.

The V gene is TRBV7-2, the J gene TRBJ2-3; a possible D gene is TRBD2 (6 bases). The ends were cut back, 5 bases at V and 0 bases at J, with 12 bases in the middle. From germline, CDR1 is SGHTA and CDR2 FQGNSA. This CDR3 is 15 amino acids long. Written as DNA, the CDR3 is TGTGCCAGCAGCCCATCTAGCGTTAGCACAGATACGCAGTATTTT. Its translation is CASSPSSVSTDTQYF.

V usage is TRBV6-5 and J usage is TRBJ2-2, with 9 bases that match TRBD2. The V segment lost 8 bases and the J segment 2 bases; nucleotides outside the gene matches: 6. Germline CDR1 and CDR2: MNHEY and SVGAGI. The CDR3 has 15 residues. The CDR3 spells CASGSGGLNTGELFF. In nucleotides, the CDR3 is TGTGCCAGCGGGAGCGGGGGGCTTAACACCGGGGAGCTGTTTTTT.

This clone has only one observation. The V call is TRBV19, the J call TRBJ1-1; 10 bases are a match to TRBD1. The CDR3 extends over 15 amino acids. The germline V gene encodes CDR1 LNHDA and CDR2 SQIVND (reference sequence). Germline trimming cut 5 bases from V and 1 base from J; bases unmatched to any gene: 4. The CDR3 region is CASSEDRGRNTEAFF. In DNA, the CDR3 is TGTGCCAGTAGTGAGGACAGGGGGAGGAACACTGAAGCTTTCTTT. Full variable domain (rest looked up from reference TRBV19 and TRBJ1-1): DGGITQSPKYLFRKEGQNVTLSCEQNLNHDAMYWYRQDPGQGLRLIYYSQIVNDFQKGDIAEGYSVSREKKESFPLTVTSAQKNPTAFYLCASSEDRGRNTEAFFGQGTRLTVV.

Of note for this clone: Other DNA sequences in the sample encode the same CDR3. The CDR3: CASSLGQARTEAFF. Written as DNA, the CDR3 is TGTGCCAGCAGCTTAGGACAGGCTCGGACTGAAGCTTTCTTT. The chain couples TRBV27 to TRBJ1-1; TRBD1 matches 7 bases. The CDR3 covers 14 residues. Germline loops: CDR1 MNHEY, CDR2 SMNVEV (reference sequence). V was pared by 6 bases and J by 5 bases, with 9 bases of the junction left unmatched.

V is TRBV19 and J is TRBJ1-6, with 7 nucleotides matching TRBD1. Germline V gene data show CDR1 as LNHDA and CDR2 as SQIVND (reference sequence). The CDR3 length is 11 residues. CDR3 bases: TGTGCGGGGGGACAGAATTCACCCCTCCACTTT. This translates into CAGGQNSPLHF.

This clone has a handful of counts. V is TRBV28 and J is TRBJ2-7; 7 bases agree with TRBD1. CDR3 size: 15 residues. V lost 3 bases to trimming and J lost 7 bases; unmatched junction nucleotides: 12. CDR1 is MDHEN, CDR2 SYDVKM, per germline. CDR3 protein: CASSLGTATGREQYF. CDR3 coding DNA: TGTGCCAGCAGTTTGGGGACAGCCACCGGTCGGGAGCAGTACTTC.

The chain joins TRBV29-1 to TRBJ2-5, with TRBD2 matching over 11 bases. CDR3 length equals 15 residues. With V trimmed by 4 bases and J by 1 base, 5 bases remained unmatched. Germline assignment: CDR1 SQVTM and CDR2 ANQGSEA. CDR3: CSVGGLAGGQETQYF. The CDR3 DNA follows: TGCAGCGTTGGTGGTCTAGCGGGAGGCCAAGAGACCCAGTACTTC.

The CDR3 spells CASSLGLAGGRGETQYF. CDR3 bases: TGTGCCAGCAGCTTAGGACTAGCGGGAGGGAGGGGGGAGACCCAGTACTTC. The chain carries TRBV7-2 and TRBJ2-5; 14 bases are shared with TRBD2. CDR1 is SGHTA, CDR2 FQGNSA, per germline. CDR3 length: 17 residues. With 1 base clipped from V and 5 bases from J, the junction kept 6 bases outside the gene matches.

This rearrangement joins TRBV11-2 to TRBJ2-1; D remains ambiguous. The CDR3 contains 13 residues. V was trimmed by 2 bases and J by 10 bases, leaving 12 bases between them. Germline V gene sequence: CDR1 SGHAT, CDR2 FQNNGV. In DNA, the CDR3 is TGTGCCAGCAGCTTATTCGAATTCAGGGAGCAGTTCTTC. Translation: CASSLFEFREQFF. Complete variable domain (other parts from reference TRBV11-2 and TRBJ2-1): EAGVAQSPRYKIIEKRQSVAFWCNPISGHATLYWYQQILGQGPKLLIQFQNNGVVDDSQLPKDRFSAERLKGVDSTLKIQPAKLEDSAVYLCASSLFEFREQFFGPGTRLTVL.

This rearrangement joins TRBV19 to TRBJ2-2; D possibly corresponds to TRBD2 (5 bases). With 7 bases removed from V and 3 bases from J, the gap between germline ends came to 18 bases. Germline loops: CDR1 LNHDA, CDR2 SQIVND (reference sequence). This CDR3 has 16 amino acids. For the CDR3, the DNA is TGTGCCAGTACCCCCTTGGCCGCTAGCTACACCGGGGAGCTGTTTTTT. Translated, it gives CASTPLAASYTGELFF. The complete variable domain, with remaining parts taken from reference TRBV19 and TRBJ2-2, reads DGGITQSPKYLFRKEGQNVTLSCEQNLNHDAMYWYRQDPGQGLRLIYYSQIVNDFQKGDIAEGYSVSREKKESFPLTVTSAQKNPTAFYLCASTPLAASYTGELFFGEGSRLTVL.

The genes are TRBV7-2 and TRBJ2-7; 9 bases are a match to TRBD2. V shed 2 bases and J 7 bases; nucleotides not matched to a gene: 12. Germline CDR1 and CDR2: SGHTA and FQGNSA. This CDR3 comprises 16 residues. The CDR3 coding sequence is TGTGCCAGCAGCTTAATGGCTAGCGGGGACCTCTTAGAGCAGTACTTC. As protein: CASSLMASGDLLEQYF.

The chain has TRBV29-1 and TRBJ2-3; 8 bases map to TRBD2. Looked up from germline, CDR1 is SQVTM and CDR2 is ANQGSEA. The CDR3 sequence is 14 residues long. V trimming: 6 bases; J trimming: 4 bases; junction bases outside the gene matches: 9. This CDR3 is CSVAGGGIPDTQYF. CDR3 nucleotides: TGCAGCGTGGCGGGCGGGGGGATTCCAGATACGCAGTATTTT.